This T cell receptor (beta chain) originates from a study of blood T cells in healthy people across ages. As for the study in general: About one barcoded beta molecule was captured per two T cells (by template switching). Study-wide results and caveats: Diversity was higher, and naive CD4+ cells more numerous, in long-lived donors than in aged donors.

As concerns this clonotype: The antigen is not known.

CDR1 and CDR2 from the germline V gene are MGHRA and YSYEKL. V was trimmed by 0 bases and J by 4 bases, leaving 9 bases between them. There are 14 residues in the CDR3. A second PCR, run for roughly 7 to 11 cycles, used a sample-barcoded 5' primer plus a J-beta primer mix. A single record per CDR3 protein comes from TCRdb applying MiXCR to the 5' RACE reads. The table lists approximately 1,100,000 distinct CDR3 sequences, over 35% of them singletons. The rearrangement joins TRBV4-1 to TRBJ1-2; perhaps TRBD1 as D (5 bases). The sequence came from a woman aged 60-75 years in good health. Sequenced: blood. The CDR3 sequence is CASSQDRVGYGYTF. Written as DNA, the CDR3 is TGCGCCAGCAGCCAAGACAGGGTGGGCTATGGCTACACCTTC.